These T cell receptor beta chains were read from a single sample in a study of control samples from healthy donors and cancer patients. TCRdb's table, derived via immunoSEQ multiplex PCR, lists solely in-frame clones and lacks some. Of about 160,000 clones listed, about 90% are singletons. The source material was blood. Receptors were obtained from a man between 25 and 39 years old in good health. The CDR3 runs from the conserved cysteine through the conserved F or W. The D gene is left open where the match is weak.

v_call: TRBV7-2
j_call: TRBJ1-1
d_call: .
cdr3_aa: CASRDFRDMNTEAFF
cdr3_nt: TGTGCCAGCAGGGACTTCCGGGACATGAACACTGAAGCTTTCTTT

v_call: TRBV6-5
j_call: TRBJ1-1
d_call: .
cdr3_aa: CASSMGQREGAFF
cdr3_nt: TGTGCCAGCAGTATGGGACAACGAGAGGGGGCTTTCTTT

v_call: TRBV6-2/TRBV6-3
j_call: TRBJ2-7
d_call: .
cdr3_aa: CASSYGQPYEQYF
cdr3_nt: TGTGCCAGCAGTTACGGACAGCCCTACGAGCAGTACTTC

v_call: TRBV6-5
j_call: TRBJ1-1
d_call: .
cdr3_aa: CASSSSGTEAFF
cdr3_nt: TGTGCCAGCAGTTCCTCCGGCACTGAAGCTTTCTTT

v_call: TRBV9
j_call: TRBJ1-3
d_call: .
cdr3_aa: CASSVDRSGNTIYF
cdr3_nt: TGTGCCAGCAGCGTAGACAGATCTGGAAACACCATATATTTT

v_call: TRBV9
j_call: TRBJ2-7
d_call: .
cdr3_aa: CASSVAAGDRPYEQYF
cdr3_nt: TGTGCCAGCAGCGTAGCGGCAGGGGACCGTCCCTACGAGCAGTACTTC

v_call: TRBV6-2/TRBV6-3
j_call: TRBJ1-2
d_call: .
cdr3_aa: CASSPNYGYTF
cdr3_nt: TGTGCCAGCAGTCCCAACTATGGCTACACCTTC

v_call: TRBV27
j_call: TRBJ1-2
d_call: TRBD1
cdr3_aa: CASRDRGESNYGYTF
cdr3_nt: TGTGCCAGCAGGGACAGGGGTGAAAGTAACTATGGCTACACCTTC

v_call: TRBV7-3
j_call: TRBJ2-1
d_call: .
cdr3_aa: CASSLTGSHNEQFF
cdr3_nt: TGTGCCAGCAGCTTAACGGGGTCGCACAATGAGCAGTTCTTC

v_call: TRBV6-5
j_call: TRBJ2-7
d_call: .
cdr3_aa: CASSYSTAGNEQYF
cdr3_nt: TGTGCCAGCAGTTACTCGACCGCAGGGAACGAGCAGTACTTC

v_call: TRBV12-3/TRBV12-4
j_call: TRBJ1-1
d_call: .
cdr3_aa: CASSLTRGEAFF
cdr3_nt: TGTGCCAGCAGCCTCACCAGGGGAGAAGCTTTCTTT

v_call: TRBV11-2
j_call: TRBJ2-7
d_call: .
cdr3_aa: CASSLYEQYF
cdr3_nt: TGTGCCAGCAGCTTATACGAGCAGTACTTC

v_call: TRBV28
j_call: TRBJ2-1
d_call: .
cdr3_aa: CASTQNNEQFF
cdr3_nt: TGTGCCAGCACCCAAAACAATGAGCAGTTCTTC

v_call: TRBV6-5
j_call: TRBJ1-2
d_call: .
cdr3_aa: CASGLRGKGYGYTF
cdr3_nt: TGTGCCAGCGGATTAAGGGGAAAGGGATATGGCTACACCTTC